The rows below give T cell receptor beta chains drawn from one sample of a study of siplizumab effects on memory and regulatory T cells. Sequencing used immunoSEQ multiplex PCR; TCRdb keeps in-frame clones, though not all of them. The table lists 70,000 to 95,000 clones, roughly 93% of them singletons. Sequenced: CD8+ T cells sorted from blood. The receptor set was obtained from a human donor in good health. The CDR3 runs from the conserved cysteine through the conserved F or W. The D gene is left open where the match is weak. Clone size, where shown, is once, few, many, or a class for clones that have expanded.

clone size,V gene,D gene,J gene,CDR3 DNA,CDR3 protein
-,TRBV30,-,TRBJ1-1,TGTGCCTGGAGTGTTCAAGCGAACACTGAAGCTTTCTTT,CAWSVQANTEAFF
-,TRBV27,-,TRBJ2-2,TGTGCCGTTGGTAGTATGGCCGGGGAGCTGTTTTTT,CAVGSMAGELFF
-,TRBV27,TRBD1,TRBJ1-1,TGTGCCAGCAATCGGGACAGGGAGGACACTGAAGCTTTCTTT,CASNRDREDTEAFF
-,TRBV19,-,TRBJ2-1,TGTGCCAGCAGGAGGGGCAATGAGCAGTTCTTC,CASRRGNEQFF
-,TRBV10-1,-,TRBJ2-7,TGCGCCAGCAGCGACGGAAGCTCCTACGAGCAGTACTTC,CASSDGSSYEQYF
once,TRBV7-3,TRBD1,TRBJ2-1,TGTGCCAGCAGCCTACAGGGACAGGGGACTGAGCAGTTCTTC,CASSLQGQGTEQFF
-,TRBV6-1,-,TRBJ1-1,TGTGCCAGCAGCGCCGAGGGGGGGAACACTGAAGCTTTCTTT,CASSAEGGNTEAFF
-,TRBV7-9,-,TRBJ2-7,TGTGCCAGCAGCTTGGAAGATCAGGGGACCTACGAGCAGTACTTC,CASSLEDQGTYEQYF
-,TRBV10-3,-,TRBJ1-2,TGTGCCATCAGTGAGAGGTCAAACGGTAACTATGGCTACACCTTC,CAISERSNGNYGYTF
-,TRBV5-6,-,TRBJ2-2,TGTGCCAGCAGCCCTCAAGGCGGGGAGCTGTTTTTT,CASSPQGGELFF
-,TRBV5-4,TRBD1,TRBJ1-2,TGTGCCAGCAGCTTGGAACCAGGGGGGAGGAATGGCTACACCTTC,CASSLEPGGRNGYTF
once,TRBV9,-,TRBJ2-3,TGTGCCAGCAGCCCCCCTCTAGCGACTAGCACAGATACGCAGTATTTT,CASSPPLATSTDTQYF
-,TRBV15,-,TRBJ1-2,TGTGCCACCAGCAGAGATTCAGTCTATGGCTACACCTTC,CATSRDSVYGYTF
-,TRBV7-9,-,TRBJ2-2,TGTGCCAGCAGCTACACAGGATCCGGGGAGCTGTTTTTT,CASSYTGSGELFF
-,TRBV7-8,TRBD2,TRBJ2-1,TGTGCCAGCTCCGGGGGGACCTCCTACAATGAGCAGTTCTTC,CASSGGTSYNEQFF
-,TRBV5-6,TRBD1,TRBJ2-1,TGTGCCAGCAGCGCGGACAGGGGGCCCTACAATGAGCAGTTCTTC,CASSADRGPYNEQFF
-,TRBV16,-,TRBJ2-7,TGTGCCAGCAGCCCATCAGCGACAGAGATCTACGAGCAGTACTTC,CASSPSATEIYEQYF
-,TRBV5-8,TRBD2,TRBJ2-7,TGTGCCAGCAGCAAGTCCGGGACTAGCACATGGGAGCAGTACTTC,CASSKSGTSTWEQYF
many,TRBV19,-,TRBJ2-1,TGTGCCAGTAGCCGGGACACCCGCTCCTACAATGAGCAGTTCTTC,CASSRDTRSYNEQFF
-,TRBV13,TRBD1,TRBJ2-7,TGTGCCAGCAGCTTAGTCGCAGGGGGAAGGTACGAGCAGTACTTC,CASSLVAGGRYEQYF
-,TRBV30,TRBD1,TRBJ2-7,TGTGCCTGGAGTGACGGGACAGGGGGTAACGAGCAGTACTTC,CAWSDGTGGNEQYF
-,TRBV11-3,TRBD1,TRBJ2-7,TGTGCCAGCAGCCACGACAGGGGATCCTACGAGCAGTACTTC,CASSHDRGSYEQYF
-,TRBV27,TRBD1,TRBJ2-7,TGTGCCAGCAGTGAAACAGGGGTTTCGGACGAGCAGTACTTC,CASSETGVSDEQYF
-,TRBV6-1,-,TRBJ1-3,TGTGCCAGCAGTGCGTTAGCGGGATTTGGAAACACCATATATTTT,CASSALAGFGNTIYF
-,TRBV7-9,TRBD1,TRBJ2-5,TGTGCCAGCAGCTTTTTACAGGGGACGGAGACCCAGTACTTC,CASSFLQGTETQYF
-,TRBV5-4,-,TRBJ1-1,TGTGCCAGCAGCTTCGGTGGCACTGAAGCTTTCTTT,CASSFGGTEAFF
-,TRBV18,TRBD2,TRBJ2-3,TGTGCCAGCTCACCGACTAGCGAAACTAGCACAGATACGCAGTATTTT,CASSPTSETSTDTQYF
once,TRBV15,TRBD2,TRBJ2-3,TGTGCCACCAGAGATTCTAGCGGGACAGATACGCAGTATTTT,CATRDSSGTDTQYF
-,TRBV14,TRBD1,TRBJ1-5,TGTGCCAGCAGCCAAGAAACCCAATCGACAGGGGACTCAAGCCAGCCCCAGCATTTT,CASSQETQSTGDSSQPQHF
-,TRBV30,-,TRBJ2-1,TGTGCCTGGAGCACCCTAGGGGCCAATGAGCAGTTCTTC,CAWSTLGANEQFF
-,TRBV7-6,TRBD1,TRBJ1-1,TGTGCCAGCAGCTCACACAGGGGGGCTAACACTGAAGCTTTCTTT,CASSSHRGANTEAFF
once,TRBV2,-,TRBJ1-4,TGTGCCAGCAGTGAAGCCGAGAATGAAAAACTGTTTTTT,CASSEAENEKLFF
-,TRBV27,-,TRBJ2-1,TGTGCCAGCAGTTTATCAAGTAGCGACCAATTACAATGGGAGCAGTTCTTC,CASSLSSSDQLQWEQFF
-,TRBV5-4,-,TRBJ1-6,TGTGCCAGCAGCTTGGGTGGTTCACCCCTCCACTTT,CASSLGGSPLHF
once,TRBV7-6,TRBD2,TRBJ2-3,TGTGCCAGCAGCCAGAGCGGGGGGAGCACAGATACGCAGTATTTT,CASSQSGGSTDTQYF
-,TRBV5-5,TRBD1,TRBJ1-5,TGTGCCAGCAGCTTGGAGTACAGGGGACAGCCCCAGCATTTT,CASSLEYRGQPQHF
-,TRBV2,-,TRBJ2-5,TGTGCCAGCAGAGAGGGCTTTGTGGGGTTAGAGACCCAGTACTTC,CASREGFVGLETQYF
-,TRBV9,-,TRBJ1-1,TGTGCCAGCAGCGTAGTTGATCCCAACACTGAAGCTTTCTTT,CASSVVDPNTEAFF
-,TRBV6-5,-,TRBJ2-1,TGTGCCAGCGGACGGAACCGCAACAATGAGCAGTTCTTC,CASGRNRNNEQFF
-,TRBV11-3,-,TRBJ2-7,TGTGCCAGCAGCTTAGGATATGGAGGCCAGGGCGAGCAGTACTTC,CASSLGYGGQGEQYF
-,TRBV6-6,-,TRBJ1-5,TGTGCCAGCAGTTACTCGCCAGGGAATCAGCCCCAGCATTTT,CASSYSPGNQPQHF
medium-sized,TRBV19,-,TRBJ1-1,TGTGCCAGTAGTTTCAGCATGAACACTGAAGCTTTCTTT,CASSFSMNTEAFF
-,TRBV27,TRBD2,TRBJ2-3,TGTGCCAGCAGTTTAACTAGCGGGGACACAGATACGCAGTATTTT,CASSLTSGDTDTQYF
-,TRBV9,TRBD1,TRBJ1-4,TGTGCCAGCAGCGTTTCCGGGACAGGGGAAGAAAAACTGTTTTTT,CASSVSGTGEEKLFF
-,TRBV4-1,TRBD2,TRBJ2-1,TGCGCCAGCAGCCCGCTAGCGGGGAGCTCCTACAATGAGCAGTTCTTC,CASSPLAGSSYNEQFF
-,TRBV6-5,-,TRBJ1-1,TGTGCCAGCAGTTTATCAGTTAACACTGAAGCTTTCTTT,CASSLSVNTEAFF
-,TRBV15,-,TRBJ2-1,TGTGCCACCAGCGGACAAATTAATGAGCAGTTCTTC,CATSGQINEQFF
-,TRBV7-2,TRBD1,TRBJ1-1,TGTGCCAGCAGCTTTCTCAGGGGGGCCACTGAAGCTTTCTTT,CASSFLRGATEAFF
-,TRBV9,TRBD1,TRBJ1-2,TGTGCCAGCGAGACAGGGACAGGGACTGGCTACACCTTC,CASETGTGTGYTF
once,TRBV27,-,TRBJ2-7,TGTGCCAGCAGTTTATCCAGGGGTGTGTACGAGCAGTACTTC,CASSLSRGVYEQYF